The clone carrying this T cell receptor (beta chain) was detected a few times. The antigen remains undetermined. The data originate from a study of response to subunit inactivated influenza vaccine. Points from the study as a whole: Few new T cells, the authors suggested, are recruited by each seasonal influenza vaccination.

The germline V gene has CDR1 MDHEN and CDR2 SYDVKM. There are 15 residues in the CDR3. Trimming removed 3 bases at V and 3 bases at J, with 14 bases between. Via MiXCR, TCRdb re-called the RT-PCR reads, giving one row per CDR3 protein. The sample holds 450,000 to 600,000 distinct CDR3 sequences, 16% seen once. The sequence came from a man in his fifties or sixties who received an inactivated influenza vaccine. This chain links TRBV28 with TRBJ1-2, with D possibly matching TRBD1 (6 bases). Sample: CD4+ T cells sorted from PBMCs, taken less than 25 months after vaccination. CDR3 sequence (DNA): TGTGCCAGCAGTTTTTGGGGGGCCCAGCACTATGGCTACACCTTC. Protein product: CASSFWGAQHYGYTF.